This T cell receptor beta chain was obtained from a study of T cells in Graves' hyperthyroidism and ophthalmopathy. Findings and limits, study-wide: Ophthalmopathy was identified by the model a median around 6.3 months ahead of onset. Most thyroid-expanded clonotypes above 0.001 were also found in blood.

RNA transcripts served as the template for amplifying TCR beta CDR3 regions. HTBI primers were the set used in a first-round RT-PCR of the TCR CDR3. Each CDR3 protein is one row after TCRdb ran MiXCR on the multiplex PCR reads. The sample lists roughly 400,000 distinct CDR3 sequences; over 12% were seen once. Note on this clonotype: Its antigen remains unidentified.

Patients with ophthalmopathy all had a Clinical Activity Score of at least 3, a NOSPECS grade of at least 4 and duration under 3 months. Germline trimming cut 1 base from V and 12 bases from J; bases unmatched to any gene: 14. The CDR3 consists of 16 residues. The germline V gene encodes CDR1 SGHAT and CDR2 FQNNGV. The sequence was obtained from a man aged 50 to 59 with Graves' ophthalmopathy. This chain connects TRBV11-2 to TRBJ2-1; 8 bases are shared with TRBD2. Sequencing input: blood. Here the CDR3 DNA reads TGTGCCAGCAGCTTAGTGGGGGGGCCCGACCGGGGGGGGCAGTTCTTC. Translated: CASSLVGGPDRGGQFF.